Reported below is one T cell receptor (beta chain). The sample originates from a study of OX40 agonist ivuxolimab in advanced cancers. V lost 7 bases and J 10 bases, leaving 19 bases between the germline ends. The CDR3 contains 14 residues. Germline V gene lookup returns CDR1 LNHDA and CDR2 SQIVND (reference sequence). Generated by immunoSEQ multiplex PCR, the TCRdb table keeps only in-frame clones and is missing some. The table shows some 83,000 clones, with 90% occurring only once. The sample was CD4+ or CD8+ T cells sorted from blood, taken in a trial of the OX40 agonist ivuxolimab. V and J are TRBV19 and TRBJ1-4; D is ambiguous. The receptor was derived from an adult with an advanced solid tumor such as melanoma, head and neck, liver or kidney cancer. DNA of the CDR3: TGTGCCAGTACCAATTTAATCGAAGGGAGAAAACTGTTTTTT. Residues: CASTNLIEGRKLFF.